The 10 T cell receptor beta chains reported below all come from one sample, sequenced in a study of a mutant IDH1 vaccine in newly diagnosed glioma. Time point noted: week 5, during vaccination. Vaccination used 300 ug of mutant IDH1 20-mer peptide per dose, with topical imiquimod. This table comes from immunoSEQ multiplex PCR, and its TCRdb copy is limited to in-frame clones, with some not included. Of some 60,000 clones detected, 85% to 90% appear once; the ten largest clones hold about 4.6%. Their specific antigens are unknown. Material: PBMCs, obtained from a glioma patient whose treatment included an IDH1 peptide vaccine. The source is a woman aged 40 to 50 with glioma.

In this sample, this clone turned up once. The chain joins TRBV15 to TRBJ1-1; tentative D call: TRBD1 (6 bases). The germline V gene has CDR1 LNHNV and CDR2 YYDKDF (reference sequence). The CDR3 has 14 amino acids. Trimming left V 3 bases short and J 4 bases short, with 12 bases between. CDR3 nucleotide sequence: TGTGCCACCAGCAGGGCCAAGGGGGTCACTGAAGCTTTCTTT. This sequence encodes CATSRAKGVTEAFF.

V gene TRBV7-8 combines with J gene TRBJ1-5; D perhaps matches TRBD1 (5 bases). The CDR3 is 13 amino acids. Germline values: CDR1 SGHVS, CDR2 FQNEAQ. Trimming took off 4 bases at V and 1 base at J, with 5 bases between the two ends. DNA of the CDR3: TGTGCCAGCAGCTGGGACAGCAATCAGCCCCAGCATTTT. Translating gives CASSWDSNQPQHF.

The chain uses TRBV2 and TRBJ2-3, with 8 bases that match TRBD1. V shed 10 bases and J 1 base; nucleotides not matched to a gene: 25. The germline V gene encodes CDR1 SNHLY and CDR2 FYNNEI. The CDR3 covers 20 residues. The CDR3 reads CATRATLDREAPYGTDTQYF. Here the CDR3 DNA reads TGTGCCACGAGGGCCACCTTGGACAGGGAAGCGCCGTACGGCACAGATACGCAGTATTTT.

The chain employs TRBV5-1 and TRBJ2-2; D possibly corresponds to TRBD1 (5 bases). The germline V gene has CDR1 SGHRS and CDR2 YFSETQ. This CDR3 is built from 15 residues. The V end lost 0 bases, the J end lost 6 bases, and 12 bases lay between the germline ends. The CDR3 spells CASSLVAQGSGELFF. CDR3 coding DNA: TGCGCCAGCAGCTTGGTTGCCCAGGGATCCGGGGAGCTGTTTTTT.

The CDR3 DNA sequence: TGTGCCTGGAGTGGCTTATCCGGGCGTAGGAATGAGCAGTTCTTC. Translation: CAWSGLSGRRNEQFF. This chain links TRBV30 with TRBJ2-1, with D hard to call. The CDR3 has 15 residues. Looked up from germline, CDR1 is GTSNPN and CDR2 is SVGIG (reference sequence). V lost 1 base and J lost 7, with 17 bases in between.

As DNA, the CDR3 is TGTGCCAGCAGTGATTTGGGCGGCTCCTACAATGAGCAGTTCTTC. Translation gives CASSDLGGSYNEQFF. This chain links TRBV6-1 with TRBJ2-1; D unresolved. This CDR3 has 15 amino acids. V lost 3 bases and J 0 bases, leaving 9 bases between the germline ends. Germline CDR1 reads MNHNS; CDR2 reads SASEGT.

This clone was found a few times. The gene calls are TRBV5-5 and TRBJ2-4, with D perhaps being TRBD1 or TRBD2 (5 bases each). CDR1 is SGHKS and CDR2 is YYEKEE in the germline V gene (reference sequence). The V end was cut by 4 bases, the J end by 5 bases, with 10 bases between. This CDR3 comprises 13 residues. For the CDR3, the DNA is TGTGCCAGCAGCACCCGGGGCGAAAACATTCAGTACTTC. Translated: CASSTRGENIQYF.

This chain uses TRBV7-9 with TRBJ2-5; 10 bases match TRBD2. This CDR3 comprises 14 residues. V was pared by 2 bases and J by 4 bases, with 1 base of the junction left unmatched. CDR1 SEHNR and CDR2 FQNEAQ come from the germline V gene (reference sequence). The CDR3 sequence: CASSLLAGGETQYF. Here the CDR3 DNA reads TGTGCCAGCAGCTTATTAGCGGGAGGAGAGACCCAGTACTTC. The full variable domain, its missing parts supplied by reference TRBV7-9 and TRBJ2-5, is DTGVSQNPRHKITKRGQNVTFRCDPISEHNRLYWYRQTLGQGPEFLTYFQNEAQLEKSRLLSDRFSAERPKGSFSTLEIQRTEQGDSAMYLCASSLLAGGETQYFGPGTRLLVL.

V usage is TRBV7-9 and J usage is TRBJ2-5; TRBD1 agrees at 7 bases. There are 14 residues in the CDR3. Germline-derived CDR1 and CDR2 are SEHNR and FQNEAQ (reference sequence). The J segment lost 1 base and the V segment lost 5 bases, leaving 4 bases of the junction unmatched. CDR3 protein: CASSQGQTQETQYF. CDR3 in DNA: TGTGCCAGCAGCCAGGGACAGACCCAAGAGACCCAGTACTTC.

This clone was seen a few times. This rearrangement joins TRBV21-1 to TRBJ1-5. TRBV21-1 is a listed pseudogene. This CDR3 contains 10 residues. The CDR3 is CASSRPPQHF. The CDR3 DNA sequence: TGTGCCAGCAGCCGGCCACCCCAGCATTTT.